This TCR beta chain derives from a study of T cell repertoires in cytomegalovirus infection. Study summary: In public TCR beta signatures, there were indications of both CMV infection and matching HLA type.

This clonotype was seen ten or more times. Its antigen remains unidentified. Whole-study results and caveats: The study found HLA-C-restricted CMV-specific TCR beta clonotypes dominating the ex vivo response. There were carriers of CMV plus the relevant HLA, and cumulative public TCR beta family frequency identified them.

One entry per CDR3 protein results from TCRdb running MiXCR on the reads. The data show 250,000 to 300,000 distinct CDR3 sequences, around 25% seen once. The CDR3 has 14 residues. The V gene's germline CDR1 is SGHTA and CDR2 FQGNSA. The ends were cut back, 3 bases at V and 3 bases at J, with 12 bases in the middle. The receptor's source is a human donor in good health (CMV status not recorded). Some clones in this sample may be carry-over from other donors' samples. The sequenced material came from PBMCs. The chain recombines TRBV7-2 with TRBJ2-7, with D maybe TRBD2 (5 bases). CDR3 in DNA: TGTGCCAGCAGCTTTCGGACCGGGAACTACGAGCAGTACTTC. Translated: CASSFRTGNYEQYF.